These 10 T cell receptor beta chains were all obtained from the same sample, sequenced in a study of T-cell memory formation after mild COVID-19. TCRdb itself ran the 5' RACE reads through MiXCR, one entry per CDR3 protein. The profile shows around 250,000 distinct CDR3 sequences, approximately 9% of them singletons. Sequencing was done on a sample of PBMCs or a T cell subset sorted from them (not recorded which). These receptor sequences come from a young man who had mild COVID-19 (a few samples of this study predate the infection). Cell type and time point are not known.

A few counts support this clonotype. This CDR3 is CATSRYPGGTSTDTQYF. In DNA form, the CDR3 reads TGTGCCACCAGCAGATACCCCGGGGGGACTAGCACAGATACGCAGTATTTT. This rearrangement joins TRBV15 to TRBJ2-3; the match to TRBD2 covers 7 bases. Germline V gives CDR1 LNHNV, CDR2 YYDKDF (reference sequence). V shed 2 bases and J 0 bases; nucleotides not matched to a gene: 8. The CDR3 is 17 residues long.

DNA of the CDR3: TGCAGTGCTAGAGACGGACAGGGGCCAGAAAAACTGTTTTTT. Protein: CSARDGQGPEKLFF. V usage is TRBV20-1 and J usage is TRBJ1-4, with 9 bases matching TRBD1. V shed 0 bases, J shed 8 bases, and the junction held 4 bases outside the gene matches. Germline V lookup: CDR1 DFQATT, CDR2 SNEGSKA (reference sequence). CDR3 size: 14 residues.

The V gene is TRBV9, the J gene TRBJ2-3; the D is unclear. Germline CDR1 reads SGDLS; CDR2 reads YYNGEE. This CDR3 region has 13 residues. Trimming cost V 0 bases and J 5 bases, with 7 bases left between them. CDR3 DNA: TGTGCCAGCAGCGTAGGTAGGGAAGATACGCAGTATTTT. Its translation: CASSVGREDTQYF.

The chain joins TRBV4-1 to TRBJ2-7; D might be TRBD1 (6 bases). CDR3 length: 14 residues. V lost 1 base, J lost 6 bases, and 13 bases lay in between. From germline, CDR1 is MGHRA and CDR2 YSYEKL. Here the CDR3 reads CASSQGQGFGEQYV. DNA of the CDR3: TGCGCCAGCAGCCAAGGGCAGGGGTTTGGCGAGCAGTACGTC.

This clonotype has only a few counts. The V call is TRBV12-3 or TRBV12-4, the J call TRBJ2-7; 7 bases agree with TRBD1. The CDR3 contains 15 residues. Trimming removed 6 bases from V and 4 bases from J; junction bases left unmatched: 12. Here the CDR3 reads CASRPRGHLGYEQYF. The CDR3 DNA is TGTGCCAGCAGACCGAGGGGGCATCTGGGGTACGAGCAGTACTTC.

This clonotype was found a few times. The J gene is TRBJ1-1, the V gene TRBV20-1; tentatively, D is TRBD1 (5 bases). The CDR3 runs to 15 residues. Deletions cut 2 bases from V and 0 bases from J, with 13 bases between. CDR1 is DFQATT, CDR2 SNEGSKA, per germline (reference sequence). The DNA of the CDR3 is TGCAGTGCTAGACTTGCAGGGAGGATGAACACTGAAGCTTTCTTT. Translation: CSARLAGRMNTEAFF.

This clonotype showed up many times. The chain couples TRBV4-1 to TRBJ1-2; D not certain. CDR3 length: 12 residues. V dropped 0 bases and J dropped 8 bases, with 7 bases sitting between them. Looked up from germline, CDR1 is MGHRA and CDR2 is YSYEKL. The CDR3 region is CASSQDRRGYTF. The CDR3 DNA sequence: TGCGCCAGCAGCCAAGATAGGAGGGGCTACACCTTC.

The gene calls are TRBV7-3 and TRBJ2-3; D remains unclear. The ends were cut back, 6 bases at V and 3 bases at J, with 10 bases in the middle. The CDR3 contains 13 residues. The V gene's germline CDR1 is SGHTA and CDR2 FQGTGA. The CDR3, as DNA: TGTGCCAGCAGGGCAATGGGGACAGATACGCAGTATTTT. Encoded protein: CASRAMGTDTQYF.

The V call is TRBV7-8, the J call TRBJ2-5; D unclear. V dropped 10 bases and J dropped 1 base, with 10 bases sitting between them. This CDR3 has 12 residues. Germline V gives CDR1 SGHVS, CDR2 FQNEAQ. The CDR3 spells CATRHFQETQYF. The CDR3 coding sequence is TGTGCCACCCGCCACTTCCAAGAGACCCAGTACTTC.

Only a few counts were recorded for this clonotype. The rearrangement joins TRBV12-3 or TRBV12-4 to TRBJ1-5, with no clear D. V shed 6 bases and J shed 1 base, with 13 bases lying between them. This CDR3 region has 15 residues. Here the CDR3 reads CASRDGTTSNQPQHF. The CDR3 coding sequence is TGTGCCAGCAGGGACGGAACTACGAGCAATCAGCCCCAGCATTTT.